The next 7 T cell receptor beta chains were all read from a single sample in a study of T cell repertoires in aging, cancer and after chemotherapy. Multiplex touch-down PCR with TRB-A/B primers amplified rearranged V-D-J TRB sequences. TCRdb reanalysed the multiplex PCR reads using MiXCR and keeps one entry per CDR3 protein. The sample includes just under 9,500 distinct CDR3 sequences, 23% seen only once; the top ten take roughly an eighth. Peripheral blood genomic DNA, not sorted cells or RNA, was the template. The sequencing sample was made of blood. These receptors were taken from a human donor with a blood cancer. The donor label of this sample is uncertain.

The chain carries TRBV18 and TRBJ1-4; possibly TRBD1 for D (6 bases). V was trimmed by 2 bases and J by 10 bases, leaving 14 bases between them. This CDR3 has 14 amino acids. Germline-derived CDR1 and CDR2 are KGHSH and LQKENI. Here the CDR3 DNA reads TGTGCCAGCTCACCATCGGGGGGGGCTGGAAAACTGTTTTTT. It is translated as CASSPSGGAGKLFF. The variable domain in full, with the rest retrieved from reference TRBV18 and TRBJ1-4, is NAGVMQNPRHLVRRRGQEARLRCSPMKGHSHVYWYRQLPEEGLKFMVYLQKENIIDESGMPKERFSAEFPKEGPSILRIQQVVRGDSAAYFCASSPSGGAGKLFFGSGTQLSVL.

The rearrangement joins TRBV10-3 to TRBJ2-5; tentative D call: TRBD2 (6 bases). V shed 6 bases and J shed 2 bases, with 10 bases lying between them. Germline V gene sequence: CDR1 ENHRY, CDR2 SYGVKD. This CDR3 region has 13 residues. CDR3 coding DNA: TGTGCCATCAGGCGGGGATTGCAAGAGACCCAGTACTTC. As protein: CAIRRGLQETQYF.

This clonotype is a singleton in its sample. At one end, the junction sequence differs from germline, possibly due to a read error. V gene TRBV6-1 combines with J gene TRBJ1-5, with a weak D call TRBD1 (5 bases). Germline values: CDR1 MNHNS, CDR2 SASEGT. CDR3 length equals 18 residues. The CDR3 region is CASSTKWDGRPINQPPHF. The CDR3 coding sequence is TGTGCCAGCAGTACAAAGTGGGACGGGAGACCCATTAATCAGCCCCCGCATTTT.

In its sample, this clonotype is medium-sized (0.01 to 0.1%). The chain employs TRBV18 and TRBJ2-6; the match to TRBD1 covers 12 bases. Germline CDR1 reads KGHSH; CDR2 reads LQKENI. The length of the CDR3 is 17 residues. Trimming at V came to 3 bases and at J to 2 bases, leaving 2 bases not matched to a gene. CDR3 sequence: CASSPGQGAPGANVLTF. The CDR3 DNA reads as TGTGCCAGCTCACCGGGACAGGGGGCCCCTGGGGCCAACGTCCTGACTTTC.

The V and J genes are TRBV6-2 or TRBV6-3 and TRBJ1-1; D perhaps matches TRBD1 (6 bases). Trimming shortened V by 6 bases and J by 1 base, and 9 bases separated the two germline ends. The germline V gene has CDR1 MNHEY and CDR2 SVGEGT. The CDR3 runs to 13 residues. As DNA, the CDR3 is TGTGCCAGCAGCCGACAGGAGAACACTGAAGCTTTCTTT. It yields the protein CASSRQENTEAFF.

This clonotype has at least ten counts. CDR3 nucleotides: TGTGCCAGCAGCTTTGGCAATCAGCCCCAGCATTTT. Translated: CASSFGNQPQHF. The gene calls are TRBV5-6 and TRBJ1-5, with no clear D. This CDR3 is built from 12 residues. V was pared by 2 bases and J by 2 bases, with 2 bases between. Germline CDR1 SGHDT, CDR2 YYEEEE.

As to this clonotype: Being one base from a much bigger clone, this may be a read error. The chain couples TRBV12-3 or TRBV12-4 to TRBJ2-6; no clear D. The CDR3 has 16 residues. V was shortened by 2 bases and J by 0 bases, with 8 bases between the two germline ends. CDR3 DNA sequence: TGTGCCAGCAGTTTAATGTCAGGCTCTGGGGCCAACGTCCTGACTTTC. It is translated as CASSLMSGSGANVLTF.